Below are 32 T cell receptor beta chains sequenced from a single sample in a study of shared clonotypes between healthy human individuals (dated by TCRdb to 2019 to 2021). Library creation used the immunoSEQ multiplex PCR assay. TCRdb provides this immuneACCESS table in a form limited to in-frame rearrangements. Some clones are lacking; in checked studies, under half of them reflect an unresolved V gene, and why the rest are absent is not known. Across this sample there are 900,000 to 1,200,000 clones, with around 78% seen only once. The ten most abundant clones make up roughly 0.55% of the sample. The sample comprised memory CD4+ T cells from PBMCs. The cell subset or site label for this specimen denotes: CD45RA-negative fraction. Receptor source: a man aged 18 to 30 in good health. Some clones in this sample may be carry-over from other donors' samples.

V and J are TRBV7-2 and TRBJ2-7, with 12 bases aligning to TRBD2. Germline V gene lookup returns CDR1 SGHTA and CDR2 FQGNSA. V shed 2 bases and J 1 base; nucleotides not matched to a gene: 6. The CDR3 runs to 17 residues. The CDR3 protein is CASSLWTSGKVSYEQYF. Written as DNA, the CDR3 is TGTGCCAGCAGCTTATGGACTAGCGGGAAGGTATCCTACGAGCAGTACTTC.

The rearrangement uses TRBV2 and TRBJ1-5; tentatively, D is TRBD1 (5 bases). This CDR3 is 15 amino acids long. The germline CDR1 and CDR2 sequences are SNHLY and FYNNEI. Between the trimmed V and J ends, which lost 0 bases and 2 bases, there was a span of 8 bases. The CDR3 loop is CASSEAGVGNQPQHF. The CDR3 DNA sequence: TGTGCCAGCAGTGAAGCAGGGGTGGGCAATCAGCCCCAGCATTTT.

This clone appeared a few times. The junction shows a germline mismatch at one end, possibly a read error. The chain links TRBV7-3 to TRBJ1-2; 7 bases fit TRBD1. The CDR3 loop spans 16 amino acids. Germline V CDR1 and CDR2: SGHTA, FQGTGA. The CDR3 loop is CASSLVMAGGNDGYTF. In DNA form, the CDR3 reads TGTGCCAGCAGCTTAGTTATGGCAGGGGGTAACGATGGCTACACCTTC.

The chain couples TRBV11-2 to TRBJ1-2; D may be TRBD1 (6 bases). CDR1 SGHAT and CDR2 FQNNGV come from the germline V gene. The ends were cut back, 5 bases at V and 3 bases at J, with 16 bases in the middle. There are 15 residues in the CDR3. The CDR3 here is CASSAIRTDYYGYTF. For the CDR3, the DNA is TGTGCCAGCAGCGCGATTCGGACAGATTACTATGGCTACACCTTC.

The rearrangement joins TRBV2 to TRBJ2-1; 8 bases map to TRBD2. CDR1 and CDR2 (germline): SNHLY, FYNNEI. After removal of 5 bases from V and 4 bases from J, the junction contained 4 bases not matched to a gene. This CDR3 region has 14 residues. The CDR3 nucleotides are TGTGCCAGCAGTCTAGCGGGCCTATACAATGAGCAGTTCTTC. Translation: CASSLAGLYNEQFF.

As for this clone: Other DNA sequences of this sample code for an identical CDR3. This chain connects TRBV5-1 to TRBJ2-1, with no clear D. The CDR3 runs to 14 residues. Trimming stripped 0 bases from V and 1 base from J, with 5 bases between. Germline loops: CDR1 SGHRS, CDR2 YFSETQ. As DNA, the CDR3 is TGCGCCAGCAGCTTGGGACCATCCTACAATGAGCAGTTCTTC. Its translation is CASSLGPSYNEQFF.

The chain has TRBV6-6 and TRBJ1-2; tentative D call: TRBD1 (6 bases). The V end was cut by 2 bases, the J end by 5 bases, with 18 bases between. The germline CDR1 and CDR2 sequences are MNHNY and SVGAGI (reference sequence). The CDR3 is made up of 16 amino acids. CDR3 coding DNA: TGTGCCAGCAGTTACCAAGGGGGAGGGGGATGGTATGGCTACACCTTC. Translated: CASSYQGGGGWYGYTF.

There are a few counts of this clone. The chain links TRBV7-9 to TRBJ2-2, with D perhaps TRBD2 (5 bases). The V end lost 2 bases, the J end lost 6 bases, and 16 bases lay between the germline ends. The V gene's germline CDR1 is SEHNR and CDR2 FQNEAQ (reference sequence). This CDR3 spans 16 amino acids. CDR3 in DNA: TGTGCCAGCAGCTTACCGTCGGGAAATTGGGCCGGGGAGCTGTTTTTT. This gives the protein CASSLPSGNWAGELFF. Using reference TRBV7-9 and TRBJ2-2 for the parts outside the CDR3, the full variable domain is DTGVSQNPRHKITKRGQNVTFRCDPISEHNRLYWYRQTLGQGPEFLTYFQNEAQLEKSRLLSDRFSAERPKGSFSTLEIQRTEQGDSAMYLCASSLPSGNWAGELFFGEGSRLTVL.

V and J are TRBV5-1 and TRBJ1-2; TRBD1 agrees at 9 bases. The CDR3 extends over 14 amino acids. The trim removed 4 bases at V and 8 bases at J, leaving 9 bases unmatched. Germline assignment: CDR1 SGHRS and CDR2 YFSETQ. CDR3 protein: CASSPTTGGGGYTF. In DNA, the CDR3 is TGCGCCAGCAGCCCTACCACAGGGGGCGGGGGCTACACCTTC.

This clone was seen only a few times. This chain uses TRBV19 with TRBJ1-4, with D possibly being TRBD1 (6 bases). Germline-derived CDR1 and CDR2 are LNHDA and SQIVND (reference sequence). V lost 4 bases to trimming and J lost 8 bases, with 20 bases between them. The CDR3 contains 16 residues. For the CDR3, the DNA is TGTGCCAGTAGTACCTTACGACAGGAGGATGAGGAAAAACTGTTTTTT. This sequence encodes CASSTLRQEDEEKLFF.

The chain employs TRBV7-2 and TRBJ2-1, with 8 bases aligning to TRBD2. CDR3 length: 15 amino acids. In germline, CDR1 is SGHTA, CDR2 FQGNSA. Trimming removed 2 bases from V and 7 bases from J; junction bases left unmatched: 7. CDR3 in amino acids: CASSLIPGGENEQFF. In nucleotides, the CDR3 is TGTGCCAGCAGCTTAATCCCGGGAGGGGAGAATGAGCAGTTCTTC.

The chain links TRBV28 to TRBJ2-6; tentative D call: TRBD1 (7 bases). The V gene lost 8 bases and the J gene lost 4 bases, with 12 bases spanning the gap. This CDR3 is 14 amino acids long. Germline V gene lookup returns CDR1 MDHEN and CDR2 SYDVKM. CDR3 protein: CASGGTVGANVLTF. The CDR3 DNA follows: TGTGCCAGCGGGGGGACAGTCGGGGCCAACGTCCTGACTTTC.

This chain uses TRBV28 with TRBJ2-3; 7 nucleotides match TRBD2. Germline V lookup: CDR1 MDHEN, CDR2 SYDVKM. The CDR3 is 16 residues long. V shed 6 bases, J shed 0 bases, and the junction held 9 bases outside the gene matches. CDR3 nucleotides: TGTGCCAGCAGCCTGGGAGGGGTCCAAAGCACAGATACGCAGTATTTT. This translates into CASSLGGVQSTDTQYF.

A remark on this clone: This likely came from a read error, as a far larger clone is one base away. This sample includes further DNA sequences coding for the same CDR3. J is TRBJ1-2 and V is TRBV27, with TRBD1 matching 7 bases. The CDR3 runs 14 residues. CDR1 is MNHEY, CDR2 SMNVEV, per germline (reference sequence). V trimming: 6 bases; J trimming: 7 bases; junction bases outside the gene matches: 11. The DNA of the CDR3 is TGTGCCAGCAGGAGAACTGGGACAGTGGGTGGCTACACCTTC. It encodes CASRRTGTVGGYTF.

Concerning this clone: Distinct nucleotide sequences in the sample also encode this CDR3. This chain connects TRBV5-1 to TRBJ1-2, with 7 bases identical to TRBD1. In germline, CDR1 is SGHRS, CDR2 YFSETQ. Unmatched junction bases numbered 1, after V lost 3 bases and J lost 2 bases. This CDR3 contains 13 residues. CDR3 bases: TGCGCCAGCAGCTCGGGACAGAACTATGGCTACACCTTC. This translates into CASSSGQNYGYTF.

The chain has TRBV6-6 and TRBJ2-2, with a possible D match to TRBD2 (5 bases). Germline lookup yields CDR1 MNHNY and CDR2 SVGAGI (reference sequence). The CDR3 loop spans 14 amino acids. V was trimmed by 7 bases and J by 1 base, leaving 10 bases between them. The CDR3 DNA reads TGTGCCAGCAACCGGGGTTTGAACACCGGGGAGCTGTTTTTT. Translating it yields CASNRGLNTGELFF.

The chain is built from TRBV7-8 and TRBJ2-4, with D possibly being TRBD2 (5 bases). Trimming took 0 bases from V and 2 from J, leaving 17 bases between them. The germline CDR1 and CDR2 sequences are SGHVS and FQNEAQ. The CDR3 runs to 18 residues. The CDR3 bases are TGTGCCAGCAGCTTAGCGCTTCGGTCTAGCCCGTCCAAAAACATTCAGTACTTC. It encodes CASSLALRSSPSKNIQYF.

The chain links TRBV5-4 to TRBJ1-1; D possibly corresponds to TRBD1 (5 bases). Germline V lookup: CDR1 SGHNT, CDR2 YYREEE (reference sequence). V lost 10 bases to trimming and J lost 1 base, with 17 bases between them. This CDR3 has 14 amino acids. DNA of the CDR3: TGTGCCTCAACTTCCGGGACTAGGAACACTGAAGCTTTCTTT. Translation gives CASTSGTRNTEAFF. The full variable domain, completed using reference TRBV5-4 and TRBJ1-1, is ETGVTQSPTHLIKTRGQQVTLRCSSQSGHNTVSWYQQALGQGPQFIFQYYREEENGRGNFPPRFSGLQFPNYSSELNVNALELDDSALYLCASTSGTRNTEAFFGQGTRLTVV.

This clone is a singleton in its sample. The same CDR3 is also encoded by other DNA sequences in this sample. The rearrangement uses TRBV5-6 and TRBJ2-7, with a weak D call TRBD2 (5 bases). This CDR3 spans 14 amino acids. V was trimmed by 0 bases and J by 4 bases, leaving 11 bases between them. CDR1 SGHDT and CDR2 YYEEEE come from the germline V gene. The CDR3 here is CASSLVGGGYEQYF. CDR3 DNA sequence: TGTGCCAGCAGCTTGGTTGGCGGCGGGTACGAGCAGTACTTC.

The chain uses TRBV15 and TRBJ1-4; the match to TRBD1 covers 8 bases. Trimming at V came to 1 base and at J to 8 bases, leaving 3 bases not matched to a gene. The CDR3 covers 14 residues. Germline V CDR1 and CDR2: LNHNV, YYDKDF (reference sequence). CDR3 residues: CATSRVQGGEKLFF. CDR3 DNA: TGTGCCACCAGCAGAGTACAGGGGGGAGAAAAACTGTTTTTT.

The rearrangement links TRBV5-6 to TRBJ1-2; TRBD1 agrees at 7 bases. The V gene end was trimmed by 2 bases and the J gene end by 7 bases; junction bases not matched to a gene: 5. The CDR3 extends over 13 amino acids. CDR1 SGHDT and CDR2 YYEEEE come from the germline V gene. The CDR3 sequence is CASSLWTGGGYTF. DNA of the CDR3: TGTGCCAGCAGCTTATGGACAGGTGGTGGCTACACCTTC.

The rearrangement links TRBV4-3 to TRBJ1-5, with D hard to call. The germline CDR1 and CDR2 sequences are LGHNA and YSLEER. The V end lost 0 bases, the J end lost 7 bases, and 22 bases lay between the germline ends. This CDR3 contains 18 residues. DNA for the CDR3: TGCGCCAGCAGCCAAGAGCCCCTTCGGCCGACGGTTGGGCAGCCCCAGCATTTT. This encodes CASSQEPLRPTVGQPQHF.

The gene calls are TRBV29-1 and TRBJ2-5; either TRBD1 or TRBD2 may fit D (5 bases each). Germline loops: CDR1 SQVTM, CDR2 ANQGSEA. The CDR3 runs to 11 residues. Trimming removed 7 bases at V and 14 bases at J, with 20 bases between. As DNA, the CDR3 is TGCAGCGCGACCACCCGGGACGATCTATACTTC. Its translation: CSATTRDDLYF.

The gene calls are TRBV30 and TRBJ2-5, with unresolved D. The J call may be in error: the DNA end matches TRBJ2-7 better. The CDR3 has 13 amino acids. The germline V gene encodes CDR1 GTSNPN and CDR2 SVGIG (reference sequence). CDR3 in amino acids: CAWSVDWRYEQYF. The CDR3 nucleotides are TGTGCCTGGAGTGTAGACTGGAGATACGAGCAGTACTTC.

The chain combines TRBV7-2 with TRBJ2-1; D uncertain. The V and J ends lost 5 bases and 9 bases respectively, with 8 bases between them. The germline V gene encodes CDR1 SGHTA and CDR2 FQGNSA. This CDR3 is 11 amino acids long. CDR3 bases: TGTGCCAGCAGCCATTCTACTGAGCAGTTCTTC. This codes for CASSHSTEQFF.

CDR3 nucleotides: TGTGCCAGCAGGGAGATACAGGGGGGTGCGGCTTTCTTT. This gives the protein CASREIQGGAAFF. The V call is TRBV2, the J call TRBJ1-1; TRBD1 matches at 8 bases. Losses at the gene ends were 6 bases for V and 11 bases for J; bases not matched to a gene: 11. The CDR3 extends over 13 amino acids. CDR1 is SNHLY, CDR2 FYNNEI, per germline.

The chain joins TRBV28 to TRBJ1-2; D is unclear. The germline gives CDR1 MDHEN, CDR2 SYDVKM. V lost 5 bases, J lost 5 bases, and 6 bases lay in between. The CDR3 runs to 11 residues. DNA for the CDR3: TGTGCCAGCAGTGATAATTATGGCTACACCTTC. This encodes CASSDNYGYTF.

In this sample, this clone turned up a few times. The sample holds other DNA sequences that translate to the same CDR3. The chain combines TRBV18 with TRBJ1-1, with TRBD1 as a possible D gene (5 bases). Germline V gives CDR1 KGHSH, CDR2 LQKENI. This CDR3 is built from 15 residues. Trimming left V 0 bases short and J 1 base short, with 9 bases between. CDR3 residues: CASSPPGTANTEAFF. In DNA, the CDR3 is TGTGCCAGCTCACCACCTGGGACGGCGAACACTGAAGCTTTCTTT.

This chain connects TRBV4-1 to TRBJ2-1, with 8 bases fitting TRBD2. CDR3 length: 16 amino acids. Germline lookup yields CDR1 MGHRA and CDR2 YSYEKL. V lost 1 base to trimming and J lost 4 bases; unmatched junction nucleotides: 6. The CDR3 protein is CASSQGEVAGYNEQFF. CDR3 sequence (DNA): TGCGCCAGCAGCCAAGGGGAAGTAGCGGGGTACAATGAGCAGTTCTTC.

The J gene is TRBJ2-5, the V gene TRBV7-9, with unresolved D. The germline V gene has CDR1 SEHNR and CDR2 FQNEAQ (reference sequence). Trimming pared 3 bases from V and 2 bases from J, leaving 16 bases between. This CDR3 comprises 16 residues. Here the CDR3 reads CASSFRRTVLQETQYF. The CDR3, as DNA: TGTGCCAGCAGCTTTAGGCGAACAGTCCTACAAGAGACCCAGTACTTC.

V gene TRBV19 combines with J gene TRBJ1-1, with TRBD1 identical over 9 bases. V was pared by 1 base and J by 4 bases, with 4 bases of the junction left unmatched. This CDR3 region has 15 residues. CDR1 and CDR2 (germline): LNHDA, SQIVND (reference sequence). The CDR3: CASSIGYRGPTEAFF. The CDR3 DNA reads TGTGCCAGTAGTATAGGTTACAGGGGGCCCACTGAAGCTTTCTTT.

The CDR3 sequence: CASKPLAGADEQFF. The DNA of the CDR3 is TGCGCCAGCAAGCCCCTAGCGGGAGCGGATGAGCAGTTCTTC. The gene calls are TRBV5-1 and TRBJ2-1, with TRBD2 matching 10 bases. Germline V lookup: CDR1 SGHRS, CDR2 YFSETQ. The CDR3 spans 14 residues. The trim removed 6 bases at V and 8 bases at J, leaving 8 bases unmatched.